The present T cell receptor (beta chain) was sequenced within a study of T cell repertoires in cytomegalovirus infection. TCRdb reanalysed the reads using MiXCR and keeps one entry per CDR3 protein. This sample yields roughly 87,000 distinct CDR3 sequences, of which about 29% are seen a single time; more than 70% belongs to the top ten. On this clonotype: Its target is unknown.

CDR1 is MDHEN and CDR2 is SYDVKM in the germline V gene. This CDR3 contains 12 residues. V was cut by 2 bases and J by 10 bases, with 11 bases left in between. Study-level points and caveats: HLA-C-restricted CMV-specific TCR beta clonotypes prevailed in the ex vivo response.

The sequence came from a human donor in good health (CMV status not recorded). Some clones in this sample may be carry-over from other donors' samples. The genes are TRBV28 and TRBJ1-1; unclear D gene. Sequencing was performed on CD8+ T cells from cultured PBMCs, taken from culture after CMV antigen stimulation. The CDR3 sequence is CASSLEDGGAFF. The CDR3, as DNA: TGTGCCAGCAGTTTAGAGGACGGAGGAGCTTTCTTT.